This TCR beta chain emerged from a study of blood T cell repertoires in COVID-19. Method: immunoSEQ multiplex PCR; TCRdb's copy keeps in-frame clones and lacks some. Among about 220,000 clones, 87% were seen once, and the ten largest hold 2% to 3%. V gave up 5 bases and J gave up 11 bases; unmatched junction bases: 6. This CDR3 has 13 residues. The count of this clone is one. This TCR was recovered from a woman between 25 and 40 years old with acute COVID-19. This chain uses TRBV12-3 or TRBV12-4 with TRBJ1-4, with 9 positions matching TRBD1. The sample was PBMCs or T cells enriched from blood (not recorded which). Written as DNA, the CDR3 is TGTGCCAGCAGTAACGGGACAGGGACCAAACTGTTTTTT. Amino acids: CASSNGTGTKLFF.